This T cell receptor (beta chain) was recovered during a study of T cells in Graves' hyperthyroidism and ophthalmopathy. Enrolled ophthalmopathy patients presented with a Clinical Activity Score of at least 3, a NOSPECS grade of at least 4, and disease duration under 3 months. Exclusion criteria comprised uncontrolled infection, other autoimmune disease, pregnancy or lactation. A roughly 9.7 ml volume of fresh peripheral blood provided the PBMCs. This clonotype was seen repeatedly, ten times or more. Its antigen is currently unknown. The CDR3 sequence is 12 residues long. Germline CDR1 is MDHEN and CDR2 is SYDVKM. Trimming removed 7 bases at V and 2 bases at J, with 9 bases between. Study-wide points: Most expanded thyroid clonotypes above 0.001 also appeared in blood.

The TCR beta CDR3 regions underwent amplification using RNA transcripts as the source. The HTBI primer set was used in a first-round RT-PCR of the TCR CDR3. TCRdb recomputed calls from the multiplex PCR reads with MiXCR, one row per CDR3 protein. The sample carries around 240,000 distinct CDR3 sequences, around 15% recorded once. The chain joins TRBV28 to TRBJ2-7; D not resolved. The sample was blood. The TCR originated in a woman between 18 and 29 years old with Graves' ophthalmopathy. The CDR3 sequence is CASMDGPYEQYF. CDR3 DNA: TGTGCCAGCATGGACGGACCCTACGAGCAGTACTTC.